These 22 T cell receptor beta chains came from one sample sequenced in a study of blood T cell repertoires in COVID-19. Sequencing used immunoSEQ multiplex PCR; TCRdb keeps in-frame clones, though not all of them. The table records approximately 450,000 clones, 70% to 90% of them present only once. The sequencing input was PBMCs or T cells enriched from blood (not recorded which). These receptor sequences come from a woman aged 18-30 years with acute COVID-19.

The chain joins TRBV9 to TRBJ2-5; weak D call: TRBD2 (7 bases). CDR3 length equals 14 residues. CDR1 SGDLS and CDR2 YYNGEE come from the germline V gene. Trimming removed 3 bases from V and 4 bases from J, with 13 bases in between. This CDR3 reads CASSGPRGAETQYF. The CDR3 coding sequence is TGTGCCAGCAGCGGACCACGGGGGGCAGAGACCCAGTACTTC. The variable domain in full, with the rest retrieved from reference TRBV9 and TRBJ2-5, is DSGVTQTPKHLITATGQRVTLRCSPRSGDLSVYWYQQSLDQGLQFLIQYYNGEERAKGNILERFSAQQFPDLHSELNLSSLELGDSALYFCASSGPRGAETQYFGPGTRLLVL.

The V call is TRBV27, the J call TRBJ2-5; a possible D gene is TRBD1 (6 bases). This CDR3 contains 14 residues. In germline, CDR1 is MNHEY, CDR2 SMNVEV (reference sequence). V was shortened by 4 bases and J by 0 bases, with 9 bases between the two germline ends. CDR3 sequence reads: CASSWRTDQETQYF. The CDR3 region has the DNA TGTGCCAGCAGTTGGAGGACAGACCAAGAGACCCAGTACTTC.

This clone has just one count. CDR3 loop: CASSDRERFSGNTIYF. The CDR3 bases are TGTGCCAGCAGCGACAGGGAAAGGTTCTCTGGAAACACCATATATTTT. The chain combines TRBV3-1 (or the pseudogene TRBV3-2) with TRBJ1-3; TRBD1 matches 7 bases. This CDR3 has 16 amino acids. Germline CDR1 LGHDT, CDR2 YNNKEL (reference sequence). The ends lost 5 bases at V and 0 bases at J; junction bases unmatched: 7.

The CDR3 reads CASSLEIRGGTEAFF. The CDR3 DNA sequence: TGTGCCAGCAGCTTAGAGATCCGGGGTGGCACTGAAGCTTTCTTT. This sequence joins TRBV7-2 and TRBJ1-1; D unclear. V lost 1 base to trimming and J lost 4 bases, with 13 bases between them. CDR1 is SGHTA, CDR2 FQGNSA, per germline. This CDR3 is 15 amino acids long.

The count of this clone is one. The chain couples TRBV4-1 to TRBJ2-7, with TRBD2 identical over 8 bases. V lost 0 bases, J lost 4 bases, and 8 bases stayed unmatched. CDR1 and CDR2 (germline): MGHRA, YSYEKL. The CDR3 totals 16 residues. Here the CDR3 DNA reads TGCGCCAGCAGCCAAGAACCGGGAGGGCCCGCATACGAGCAGTACTTC. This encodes CASSQEPGGPAYEQYF.

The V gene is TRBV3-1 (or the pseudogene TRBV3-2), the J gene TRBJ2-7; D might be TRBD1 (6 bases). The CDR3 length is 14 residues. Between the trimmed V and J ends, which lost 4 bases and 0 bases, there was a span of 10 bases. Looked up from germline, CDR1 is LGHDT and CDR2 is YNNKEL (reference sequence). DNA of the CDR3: TGTGCCAGCAGCCGACAGGACCTCTCCTACGAGCAGTACTTC. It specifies CASSRQDLSYEQYF.

The CDR3 protein is CATATALGGYTF. The CDR3 region has the DNA TGTGCCACCGCGACAGCCTTGGGGGGCTACACCTTC. The rearrangement joins TRBV24-1 to TRBJ1-2; a possible D gene is TRBD1 (5 bases). CDR1 is KGHDR, CDR2 SFDVKD, per germline. Trimming stripped 9 bases from V and 8 bases from J, with 15 bases between. The CDR3 contains 12 residues.

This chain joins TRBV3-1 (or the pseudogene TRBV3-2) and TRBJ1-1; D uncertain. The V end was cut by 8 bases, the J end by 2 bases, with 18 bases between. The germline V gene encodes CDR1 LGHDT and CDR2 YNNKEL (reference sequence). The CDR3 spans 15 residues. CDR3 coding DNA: TGTGCCAGCGGGCAAGCATTGAGGGCCAACACTGAAGCTTTCTTT. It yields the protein CASGQALRANTEAFF.

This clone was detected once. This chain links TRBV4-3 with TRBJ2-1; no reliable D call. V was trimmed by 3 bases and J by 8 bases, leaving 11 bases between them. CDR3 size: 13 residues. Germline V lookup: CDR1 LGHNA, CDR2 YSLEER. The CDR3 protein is CASSHLLDDEQFF. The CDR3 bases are TGCGCCAGCAGCCACCTTCTAGACGATGAGCAGTTCTTC.

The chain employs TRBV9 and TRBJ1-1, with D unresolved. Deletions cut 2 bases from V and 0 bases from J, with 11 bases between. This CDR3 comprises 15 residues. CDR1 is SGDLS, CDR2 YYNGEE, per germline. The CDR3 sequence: CASSVLSNMNTEAFF. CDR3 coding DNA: TGTGCCAGCAGCGTCCTCAGTAACATGAACACTGAAGCTTTCTTT.

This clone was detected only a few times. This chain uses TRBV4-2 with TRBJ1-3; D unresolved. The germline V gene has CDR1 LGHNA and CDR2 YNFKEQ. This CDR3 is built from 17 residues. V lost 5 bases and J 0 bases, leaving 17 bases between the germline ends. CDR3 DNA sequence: TGTGCCAGCAGCGAGGGTCTTGGGAGTTCCTCTGGAAACACCATATATTTT. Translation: CASSEGLGSSSGNTIYF.

The DNA of the CDR3 is TGTGCCAGCAGTGTTCAGGGCCTGAGGAACACTGAAGCTTTCTTT. Its translation is CASSVQGLRNTEAFF. The rearrangement uses TRBV2 and TRBJ1-1, with a possible D match to TRBD1 (5 bases). The germline gives CDR1 SNHLY, CDR2 FYNNEI. The CDR3 extends over 15 amino acids. Trimming cost V 4 bases and J 1 base, with 13 bases left between them. Looking up the rest from reference TRBV2 and TRBJ1-1 gives the full variable domain: EPEVTQTPSHQVTQMGQEVILRCVPISNHLYFYWYRQILGQKVEFLVSFYNNEISEKSEIFDDQFSVERPDGSNFTLKIRSTKLEDSAMYFCASSVQGLRNTEAFFGQGTRLTVV.

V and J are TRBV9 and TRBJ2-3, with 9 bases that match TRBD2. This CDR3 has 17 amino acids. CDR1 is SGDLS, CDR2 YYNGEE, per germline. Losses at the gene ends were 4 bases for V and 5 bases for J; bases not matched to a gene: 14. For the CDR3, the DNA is TGTGCCAGCAGCATGCCTCGGGCGGGGGGGCCTAAAGATACGCAGTATTTT. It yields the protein CASSMPRAGGPKDTQYF.

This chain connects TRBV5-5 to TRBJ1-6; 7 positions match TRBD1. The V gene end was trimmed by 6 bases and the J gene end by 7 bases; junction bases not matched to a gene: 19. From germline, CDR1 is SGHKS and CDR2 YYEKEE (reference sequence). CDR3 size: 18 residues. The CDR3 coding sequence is TGTGCCAGCACTTTTTGGGGGGTAGGGGGCGAGGTGAATTCACCCCTCCACTTT. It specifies CASTFWGVGGEVNSPLHF.

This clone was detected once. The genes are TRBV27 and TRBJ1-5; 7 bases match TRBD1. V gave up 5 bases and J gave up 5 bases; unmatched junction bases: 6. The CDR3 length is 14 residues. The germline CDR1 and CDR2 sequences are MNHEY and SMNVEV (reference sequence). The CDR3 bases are TGTGCCAGCAGTCCGGCGGGGACAGATCAGCCCCAGCATTTT. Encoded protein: CASSPAGTDQPQHF.

In DNA, the CDR3 is TGCGCCAGCAGTGATTCGACAGGGGCCAATTCACCCCTCCACTTT. Its translation is CASSDSTGANSPLHF. The V and J genes are TRBV10-2 and TRBJ1-6, with 8 bases lining up with TRBD1. Germline loops: CDR1 WSHSY, CDR2 SAAADI. The trim removed 3 bases at V and 7 bases at J, leaving 5 bases unmatched. The CDR3 loop spans 15 amino acids.

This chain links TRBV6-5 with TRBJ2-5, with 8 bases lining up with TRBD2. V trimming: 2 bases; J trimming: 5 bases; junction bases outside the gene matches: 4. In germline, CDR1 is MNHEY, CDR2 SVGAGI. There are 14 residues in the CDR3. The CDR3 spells CASSYAGGGETQYF. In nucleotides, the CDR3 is TGTGCCAGCAGTTACGCGGGGGGAGGGGAGACCCAGTACTTC.

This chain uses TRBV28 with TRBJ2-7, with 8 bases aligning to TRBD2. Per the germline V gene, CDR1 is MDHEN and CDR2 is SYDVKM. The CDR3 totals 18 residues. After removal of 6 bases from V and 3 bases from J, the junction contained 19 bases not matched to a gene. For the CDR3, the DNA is TGTGCCAGCAGAAAGCCGGCGGGAGGAAAGTTTAAGGTCTACGAGCAGTACTTC. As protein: CASRKPAGGKFKVYEQYF.

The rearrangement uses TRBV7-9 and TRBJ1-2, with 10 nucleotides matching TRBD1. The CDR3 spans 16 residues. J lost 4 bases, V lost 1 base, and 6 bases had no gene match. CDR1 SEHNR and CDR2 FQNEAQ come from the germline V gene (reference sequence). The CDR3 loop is CASSLGGQGMIYGYTF. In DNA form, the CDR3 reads TGTGCCAGCAGCTTAGGGGGACAGGGGATGATCTATGGCTACACCTTC.

CDR3 in amino acids: CASSMDRLANYGYTF. The CDR3 region has the DNA TGTGCCAGCAGTATGGACAGGTTAGCTAACTATGGCTACACCTTC. The V gene is TRBV27, the J gene TRBJ1-2; 7 positions agree with TRBD1. CDR1 and CDR2 from the germline V gene are MNHEY and SMNVEV (reference sequence). CDR3 length: 15 amino acids. Unmatched junction bases numbered 6, after V lost 5 bases and J lost 0 bases.

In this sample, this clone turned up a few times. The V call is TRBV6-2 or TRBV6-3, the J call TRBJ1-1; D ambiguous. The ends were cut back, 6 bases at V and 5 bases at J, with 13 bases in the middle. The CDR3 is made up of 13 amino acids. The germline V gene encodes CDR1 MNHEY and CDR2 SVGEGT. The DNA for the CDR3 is TGTGCCAGCAGCCCAACTTATCATACTGAAGCTTTCTTT. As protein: CASSPTYHTEAFF.

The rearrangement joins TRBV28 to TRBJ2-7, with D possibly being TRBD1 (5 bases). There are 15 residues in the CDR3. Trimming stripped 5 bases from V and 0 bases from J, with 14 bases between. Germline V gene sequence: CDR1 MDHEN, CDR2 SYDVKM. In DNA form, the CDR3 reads TGTGCCAGCAGTCCCAGGGCTCCCGTCTCCTACGAGCAGTACTTC. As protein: CASSPRAPVSYEQYF.